This record covers a single TCR beta chain. This sample was included in a study of blood T cell repertoires in COVID-19. The method was immunoSEQ multiplex PCR; TCRdb's version includes in-frame clones alone and lacks a portion of them. The sample includes 100,000 to 150,000 clones, about 86% seen only once; the top ten take about 5.4%. The sequenced sample was peripheral blood. This TCR was sampled from a man older than 75 with active or convalescent COVID-19.

DNA of the CDR3: TGCGCCAGCAGCCAAGGTCTGGGCGGGGGGATCGATACGCAGTATTTT. This translates into CASSQGLGGGIDTQYF. This rearrangement joins TRBV4-3 to TRBJ2-3, with TRBD2 matching over 8 bases. CDR1 and CDR2 (germline): LGHNA, YSLEER. With 1 base clipped from V and 6 bases from J, the junction kept 9 bases outside the gene matches. The CDR3 is 16 amino acids.